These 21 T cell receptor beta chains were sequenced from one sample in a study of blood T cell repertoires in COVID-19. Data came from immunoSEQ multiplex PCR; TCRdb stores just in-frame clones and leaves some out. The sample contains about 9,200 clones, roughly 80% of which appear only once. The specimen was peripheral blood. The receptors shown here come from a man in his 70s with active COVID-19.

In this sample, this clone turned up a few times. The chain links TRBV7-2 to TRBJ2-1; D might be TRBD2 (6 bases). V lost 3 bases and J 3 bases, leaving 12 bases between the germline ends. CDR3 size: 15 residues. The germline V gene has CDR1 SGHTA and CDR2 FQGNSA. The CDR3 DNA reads TGTGCCAGCAGCTTCGGGACTCCTGGCTACAATGAGCAGTTCTTC. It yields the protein CASSFGTPGYNEQFF.

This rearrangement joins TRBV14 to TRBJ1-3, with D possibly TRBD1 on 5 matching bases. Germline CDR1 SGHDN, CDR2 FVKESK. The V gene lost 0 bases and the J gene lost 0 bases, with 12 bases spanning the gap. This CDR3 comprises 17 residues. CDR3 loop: CASSQDLGVSSGNTIYF. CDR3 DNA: TGTGCCAGCAGCCAAGATCTAGGGGTAAGCTCTGGAAACACCATATATTTT.

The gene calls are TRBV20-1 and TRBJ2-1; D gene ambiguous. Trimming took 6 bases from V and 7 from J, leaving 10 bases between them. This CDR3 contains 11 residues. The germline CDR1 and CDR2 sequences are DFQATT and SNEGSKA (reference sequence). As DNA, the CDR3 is TGCAGTGCGAGTAAGAGAAATGAGCAGTTCTTC. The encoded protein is CSASKRNEQFF.

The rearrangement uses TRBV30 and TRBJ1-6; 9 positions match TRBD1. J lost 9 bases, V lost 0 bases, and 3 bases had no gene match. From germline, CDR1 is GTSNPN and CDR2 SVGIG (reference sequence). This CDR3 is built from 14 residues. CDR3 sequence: CAWSVPQGASPLHF. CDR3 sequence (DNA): TGTGCCTGGAGTGTACCACAGGGGGCTTCACCCCTCCACTTT. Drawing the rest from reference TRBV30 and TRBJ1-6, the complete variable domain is SQTIHQWPATLVQPVGSPLSLECTVEGTSNPNLYWYRQAAGRGLQLLFYSVGIGQISSEVPQNLSASRPQDRQFILSSKKLLLSDSGFYLCAWSVPQGASPLHFGNGTRLTVT.

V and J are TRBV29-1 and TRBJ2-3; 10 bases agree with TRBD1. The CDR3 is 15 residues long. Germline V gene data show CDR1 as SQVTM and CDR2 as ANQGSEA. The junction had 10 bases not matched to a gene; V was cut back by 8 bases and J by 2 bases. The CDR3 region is CSLARTGGNTDTQYF. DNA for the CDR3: TGCAGCCTTGCGAGGACAGGGGGTAACACAGATACGCAGTATTTT.

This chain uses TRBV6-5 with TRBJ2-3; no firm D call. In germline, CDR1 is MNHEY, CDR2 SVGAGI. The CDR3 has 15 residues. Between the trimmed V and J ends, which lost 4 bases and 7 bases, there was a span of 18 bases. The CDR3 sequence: CASSSGPAASNTQYF. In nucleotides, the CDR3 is TGTGCCAGCAGTTCTGGGCCAGCCGCCTCGAATACGCAGTATTTT.

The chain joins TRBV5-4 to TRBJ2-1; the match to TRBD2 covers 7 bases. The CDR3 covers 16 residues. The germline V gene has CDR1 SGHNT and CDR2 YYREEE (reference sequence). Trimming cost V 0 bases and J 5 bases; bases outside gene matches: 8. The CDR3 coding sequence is TGTGCCAGCAGCTTGGGGTTGGGGGGGAAGAACAATGAGCAGTTCTTC. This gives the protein CASSLGLGGKNNEQFF.

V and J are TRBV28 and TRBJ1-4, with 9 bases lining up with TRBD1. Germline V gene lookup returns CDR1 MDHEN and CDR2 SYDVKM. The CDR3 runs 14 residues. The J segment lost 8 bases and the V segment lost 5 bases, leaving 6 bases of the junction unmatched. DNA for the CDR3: TGTGCCAGCAGTCTCGGACAGGGGTGGGAAAAACTGTTTTTT. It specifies CASSLGQGWEKLFF.

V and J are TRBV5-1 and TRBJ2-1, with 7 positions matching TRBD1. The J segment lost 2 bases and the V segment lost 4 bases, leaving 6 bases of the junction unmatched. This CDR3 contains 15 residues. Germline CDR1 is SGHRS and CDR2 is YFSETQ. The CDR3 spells CASSMGQSAYNEQFF. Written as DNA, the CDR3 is TGCGCCAGCAGCATGGGACAGTCCGCCTACAATGAGCAGTTCTTC.

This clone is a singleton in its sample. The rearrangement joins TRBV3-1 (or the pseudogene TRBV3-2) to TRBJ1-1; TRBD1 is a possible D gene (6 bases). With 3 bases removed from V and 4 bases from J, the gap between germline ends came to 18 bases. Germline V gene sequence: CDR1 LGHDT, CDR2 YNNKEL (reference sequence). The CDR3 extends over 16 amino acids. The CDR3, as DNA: TGTGCCAGCAGCCATGGACAGAACCGGAAGGGCACTGAAGCTTTCTTT. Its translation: CASSHGQNRKGTEAFF.

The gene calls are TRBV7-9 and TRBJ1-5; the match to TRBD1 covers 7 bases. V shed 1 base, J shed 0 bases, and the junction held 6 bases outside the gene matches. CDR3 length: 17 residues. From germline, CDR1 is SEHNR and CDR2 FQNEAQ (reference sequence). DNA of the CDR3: TGTGCCAGCAGCTTAGTAGGAGGGGGCCTTAGCAATCAGCCCCAGCATTTT. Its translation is CASSLVGGGLSNQPQHF.

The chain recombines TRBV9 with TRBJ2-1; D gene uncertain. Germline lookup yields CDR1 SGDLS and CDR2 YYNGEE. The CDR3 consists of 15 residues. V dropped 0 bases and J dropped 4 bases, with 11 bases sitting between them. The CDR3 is CASSVGRASYNEQFF. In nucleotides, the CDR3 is TGTGCCAGCAGCGTAGGTCGAGCGTCTTACAATGAGCAGTTCTTC.

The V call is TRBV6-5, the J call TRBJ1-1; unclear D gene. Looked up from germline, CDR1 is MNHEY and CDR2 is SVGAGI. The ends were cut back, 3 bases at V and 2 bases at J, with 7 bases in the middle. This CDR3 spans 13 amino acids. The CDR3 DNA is TGTGCCAGCAGTTATGCAGGTAACACTGAAGCTTTCTTT. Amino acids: CASSYAGNTEAFF.

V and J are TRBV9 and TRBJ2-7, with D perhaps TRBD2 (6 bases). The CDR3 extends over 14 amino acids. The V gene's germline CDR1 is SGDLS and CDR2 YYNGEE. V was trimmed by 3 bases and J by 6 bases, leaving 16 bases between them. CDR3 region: CASSAGVTSAEQYF. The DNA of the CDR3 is TGTGCCAGCAGCGCGGGAGTAACCTCTGCCGAGCAGTACTTC.

CDR3 amino acids: CASSSSGTFYEQYF. The CDR3 coding sequence is TGTGCCAGCAGCTCCAGCGGGACCTTCTACGAGCAGTACTTC. The V call is TRBV7-2, the J call TRBJ2-7; TRBD2 agrees at 7 bases. The CDR3 is 14 residues long. J gave up 3 bases and V 4 bases, and 6 bases lay outside the gene matches. CDR1 is SGHTA and CDR2 is FQGNSA in the germline V gene.

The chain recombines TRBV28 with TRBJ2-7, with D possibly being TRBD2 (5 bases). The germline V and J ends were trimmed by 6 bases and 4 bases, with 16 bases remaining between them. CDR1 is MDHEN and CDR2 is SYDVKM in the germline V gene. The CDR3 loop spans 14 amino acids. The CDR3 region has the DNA TGTGCCAGCAGGCCCATCAGCGGTCGGTACGAGCAGTACTTC. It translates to CASRPISGRYEQYF.

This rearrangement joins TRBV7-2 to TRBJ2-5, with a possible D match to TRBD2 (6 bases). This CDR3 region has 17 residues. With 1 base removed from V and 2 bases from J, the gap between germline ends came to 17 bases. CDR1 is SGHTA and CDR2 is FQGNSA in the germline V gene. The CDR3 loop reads CASSLGGIGRGQETQYF. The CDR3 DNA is TGTGCCAGCAGCTTAGGGGGAATAGGGCGGGGTCAAGAGACCCAGTACTTC.

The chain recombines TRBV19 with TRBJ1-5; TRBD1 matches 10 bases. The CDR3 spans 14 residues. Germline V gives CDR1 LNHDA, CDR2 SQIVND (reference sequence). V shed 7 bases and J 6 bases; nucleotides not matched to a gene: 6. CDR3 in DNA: TGTGCCAGTACCAGGGGACAGGGGAGTCAGCCCCAGCATTTT. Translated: CASTRGQGSQPQHF.

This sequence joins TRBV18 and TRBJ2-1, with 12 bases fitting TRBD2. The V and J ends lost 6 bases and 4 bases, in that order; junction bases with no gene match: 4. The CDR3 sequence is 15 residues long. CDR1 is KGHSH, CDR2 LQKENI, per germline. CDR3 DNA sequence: TGTGCCAGCTCCCGAGGGACTAGCGGGTACAATGAGCAGTTCTTC. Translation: CASSRGTSGYNEQFF.

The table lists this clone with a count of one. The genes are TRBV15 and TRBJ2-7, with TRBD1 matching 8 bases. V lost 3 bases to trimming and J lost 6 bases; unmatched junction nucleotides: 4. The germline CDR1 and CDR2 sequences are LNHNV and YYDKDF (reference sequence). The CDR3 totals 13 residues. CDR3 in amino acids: CATSSRGLSEQYF. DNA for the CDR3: TGTGCCACCAGCAGCAGGGGGCTCTCCGAGCAGTACTTC. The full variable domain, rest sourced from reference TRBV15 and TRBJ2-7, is DAMVIQNPRYQVTQFGKPVTLSCSQTLNHNVMYWYQQKSSQAPKLLFHYYDKDFNNEADTPDNFQSRRPNTSFCFLDIRSPGLGDTAMYLCATSSRGLSEQYFGPGTRLTVT.

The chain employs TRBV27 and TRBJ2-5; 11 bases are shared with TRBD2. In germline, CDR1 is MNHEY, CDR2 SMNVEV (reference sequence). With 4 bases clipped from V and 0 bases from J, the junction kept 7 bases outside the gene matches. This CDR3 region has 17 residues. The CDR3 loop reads CASSSRTSGSYQETQYF. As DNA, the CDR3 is TGTGCCAGCAGTTCCAGGACTAGCGGGTCGTACCAAGAGACCCAGTACTTC.